Below are 13 T cell receptor beta chains sequenced from a single sample in a study of response to subunit inactivated influenza vaccine. Each CDR3 protein is one row after TCRdb ran MiXCR on the RT-PCR reads. This sample has hundreds of thousands of distinct CDR3 sequences, with 10% to 12% found just once. This sample also belongs to another study, concerning T cells expressing NK-cell markers. This second study notes: A 5'RACE template switching approach incorporating UMIs was used to make TCR beta cDNA.

Here the sequenced sample was PBMCs from blood, taken on the day of vaccination. The receptor set was obtained from a man aged 50 to 60 who received an inactivated influenza vaccine.

The chain has TRBV4-1 and TRBJ2-7; the D gene is possibly TRBD2 (6 bases). V lost 3 bases to trimming and J lost 3 bases, with 15 bases between them. Germline CDR1 MGHRA, CDR2 YSYEKL. The CDR3 has 15 residues. This CDR3 is CASSHTGRLDYEQYF. The CDR3 nucleotides read TGCGCCAGCAGCCATACCGGGAGACTTGACTACGAGCAGTACTTC.

This clonotype has only a few counts. The chain combines TRBV5-1 with TRBJ2-3; D possibly corresponds to TRBD1 (5 bases). Germline V gene data show CDR1 as SGHRS and CDR2 as YFSETQ. This CDR3 has 15 amino acids. V shed 4 bases and J shed 0 bases, with 12 bases lying between them. The CDR3 DNA is TGCGCCAGCAGCCAGGACATGACTAGCACAGATACGCAGTATTTT. Its protein product is CASSQDMTSTDTQYF.

This clonotype was picked up many times. V is TRBV4-3 and J is TRBJ1-5; no clear D. V was pared by 1 base and J by 0 bases, with 7 bases between. Germline values: CDR1 LGHNA, CDR2 YSLEER. The CDR3 has 15 amino acids. CDR3 DNA sequence: TGCGCCAGCAGCCAAGTATGGGGTAGCAATCAGCCCCAGCATTTT. Translated: CASSQVWGSNQPQHF.

The chain is built from TRBV20-1 and TRBJ2-7; tentatively, D is TRBD2 (5 bases). Germline values: CDR1 DFQATT, CDR2 SNEGSKA (reference sequence). V was cut by 6 bases and J by 3 bases, with 15 bases left in between. This CDR3 comprises 13 residues. CDR3 loop: CSAASYRDYEQYF. Written as DNA, the CDR3 is TGCAGTGCCGCGTCGTACCGGGACTACGAGCAGTACTTC.

This chain uses TRBV7-3 with TRBJ2-1; 9 bases are shared with TRBD2. This CDR3 is built from 14 residues. V was pared by 2 bases and J by 5 bases, with 1 base of the junction left unmatched. Germline V lookup: CDR1 SGHTA, CDR2 FQGTGA. The CDR3: CASSLLAGDNEQFF. The CDR3 DNA sequence: TGTGCCAGCAGCTTATTAGCGGGGGACAATGAGCAGTTCTTC.

This chain joins TRBV12-3 or TRBV12-4 and TRBJ2-5; no firm D call. The germline V and J ends were trimmed by 2 bases and 5 bases, with 9 bases remaining between them. This CDR3 has 13 amino acids. This CDR3 is CASSLWEGETQYF. Here the CDR3 DNA reads TGTGCCAGCAGTTTATGGGAAGGGGAGACCCAGTACTTC.

This clonotype occurred a few times. J is TRBJ2-1 and V is TRBV20-1, with 14 positions matching TRBD2. The germline CDR1 and CDR2 sequences are DFQATT and SNEGSKA (reference sequence). The J segment lost 9 bases and the V segment lost 6 bases, leaving 13 bases of the junction unmatched. The CDR3 is 16 amino acids. CDR3 nucleotide sequence: TGCAGTGCCTGGTTCAGACTAGCGGGAGGGCCGGGTGAGCAGTTCTTC. Protein product: CSAWFRLAGGPGEQFF.

The rearrangement links TRBV5-5 to TRBJ2-3; D call uncertain. With 5 bases removed from V and 5 bases from J, the gap between germline ends came to 9 bases. The CDR3 runs to 12 residues. The germline V gene encodes CDR1 SGHKS and CDR2 YYEKEE (reference sequence). The CDR3 coding sequence is TGTGCCAGCAGACCAGATTTAGATACGCAGTATTTT. This encodes CASRPDLDTQYF.

The chain has TRBV27 and TRBJ2-2; D ambiguous. Germline V lookup: CDR1 MNHEY, CDR2 SMNVEV (reference sequence). The ends were cut back, 3 bases at V and 3 bases at J, with 5 bases in the middle. The CDR3 extends over 13 amino acids. CDR3 amino acids: CASSFPYTGELFF. The DNA for the CDR3 is TGTGCCAGCAGTTTTCCTTACACCGGGGAGCTGTTTTTT.

The chain combines TRBV28 with TRBJ2-2, with no clear D. V lost 3 bases to trimming and J lost 3 bases, with 5 bases between them. The CDR3 is 13 amino acids. Germline V gene sequence: CDR1 MDHEN, CDR2 SYDVKM. CDR3: CASSLPHTGELFF. In nucleotides, the CDR3 is TGTGCCAGCAGTTTGCCCCACACCGGGGAGCTGTTTTTT.

This clonotype was counted a few times. J is TRBJ1-5 and V is TRBV15; 9 bases align to TRBD1. In germline, CDR1 is LNHNV, CDR2 YYDKDF (reference sequence). The CDR3 spans 15 residues. The trim removed 7 bases at V and 6 bases at J, leaving 10 bases unmatched. The DNA of the CDR3 is TGTGCCACCAATTCTGTACAGGGGGCAGGTCAGCCCCAGCATTTT. It is translated as CATNSVQGAGQPQHF.

V gene TRBV19 combines with J gene TRBJ2-4; D is undetermined. The CDR3 is 13 amino acids. Germline V lookup: CDR1 LNHDA, CDR2 SQIVND (reference sequence). Trimming cost V 5 bases and J 9 bases, with 14 bases left between them. The CDR3 sequence is CASSDTGESIQYF. The CDR3 DNA reads as TGTGCCAGTAGTGACACCGGAGAAAGCATTCAGTACTTC. Based on the CDR3 plus reference TRBV19 and TRBJ2-4, the full variable domain is DGGITQSPKYLFRKEGQNVTLSCEQNLNHDAMYWYRQDPGQGLRLIYYSQIVNDFQKGDIAEGYSVSREKKESFPLTVTSAQKNPTAFYLCASSDTGESIQYFGAGTRLSVL.

The chain joins TRBV7-2 to TRBJ2-5; TRBD1 matches 7 bases. This CDR3 spans 15 amino acids. The germline V gene encodes CDR1 SGHTA and CDR2 FQGNSA. J lost 1 base, V lost 5 bases, and 7 bases had no gene match. CDR3 nucleotides: TGTGCCAGCAGCCGGACAGGAAAGGTCCAAGAGACCCAGTACTTC. Amino acid sequence: CASSRTGKVQETQYF.